The entry below describes one TCR beta chain. The target of this receptor is not known. Nothing much larger sits one base from this clone, and base qualities are not available. TCRbeta CDR3 regions were amplified from genomic DNA by means of the immunoSEQ Assay, a bias-controlled multiplex PCR. The paper's data handling went like this. Nucleated cell counts per sample were estimated from amplification of reference gene primers within the assay. Sequence reads were collapsed and filtered to measure the absolute abundance of every unique TCRbeta CDR3 rearrangement. For each sample, productive Simpson clonality was calculated as the square root of Simpson's diversity index across productive rearrangements. Sourced from immuneACCESS, this table was stored by TCRdb with only in-frame sequences that have V and J called. A share of the clones is absent; for the studies checked, an unresolved V gene accounts for under half, and the remainder has no known explanation. The V and J calls and clone size were taken over from that table, and D and trimming were inferred from the DNA. The sample yields roughly 86,000 clones; around 87% were counted once. The ten largest clones take up around 5.2% of the sample.

CDR1 and CDR2 are read off the germline V gene (reference sequence) as MNHNY and SVGAGI. V sheds 0 bases and J sheds 7 bases, leaving 10 bases between their ends. The CDR3 numbers 15 residues from cysteine through phenylalanine. The only DNA kept is the CDR3, 45 bases in frame from the first base. This entry comes from a study of blood T cell repertoires in COVID-19 (dated by TCRdb to 2020 to 2021). Study-level background: Samples from collaborators originated in the United States, Italy and Spain and spanned both the acute and convalescent phases of COVID-19. The material from the prospective study consisted of cDNA or gDNA derived from T cells, B-cell-depleted T cells, or PBMCs. Deeply sampled blood TCRbeta repertoires from subjects exposed to, actively infected with, or recovered from COVID-19 were included in the dataset. The repertoires were made available in a free public database intended to serve as a resource for research on the immune response to SARS-CoV-2. The samples were drawn from the first 160 participants of the ongoing ImmuneRACE study and from 1,254 subjects provided by 6 global collaborators. Sample metadata almost always included a de-identified subject ID, COVID-19 status, age in years and sex. Where available, HLA class I and class II types were taken from metadata supplied by the sample provider and were not determined by assay-based typing.

Broad study findings and their caveats: How much clinical and demographic metadata was included differed by source and by participant, and the metadata was provided uncurated.

Each collaborating institution followed its own protocols to collect whole blood in K2EDTA tubes. Collaborator samples were shipped for TCRbeta analysis as frozen whole blood, isolated PBMCs, or DNA extracted from either sample type. This clonotype was obtained from a man aged 35 to 55 with acute or convalescent COVID-19. The source material was peripheral blood. Rearrangement joined TRBV6-6 to TRBJ1-6; the D gene is not confidently resolved. The CDR3 protein: CASSYSGSHNSPLHF. The DNA is TGTGCCAGCAGTTACTCGGGCAGCCACAATTCACCCCTCCACTTT.